Presented here are 32 T cell receptor beta chains from one specimen sequenced in a study of control samples from healthy donors and cancer patients. The protocol was immunoSEQ multiplex PCR, while the TCRdb copy is restricted to in-frame clones and leaves out a portion. This table holds some 120,000 clones, 85% to 95% found once. Material: PBMCs. All receptors derive from a man aged 45-65 years with head and neck cancer.

The chain has TRBV14 and TRBJ2-3, with D tentatively TRBD1 (5 bases). This CDR3 has 18 amino acids. From germline, CDR1 is SGHDN and CDR2 FVKESK. Trimming shortened V by 4 bases and J by 2 bases, and 22 bases separated the two germline ends. In DNA, the CDR3 is TGTGCCAGCAGCCGCTGGACAAAGGATCTGAGACCCACAGATACGCAGTATTTT. Translation: CASSRWTKDLRPTDTQYF. Using reference TRBV14 and TRBJ2-3 for the parts outside the CDR3, the full variable domain is EAGVTQFPSHSVIEKGQTVTLRCDPISGHDNLYWYRRVMGKEIKFLLHFVKESKQDESGMPNNRFLAERTGGTYSTLKVQPAELEDSGVYFCASSRWTKDLRPTDTQYFGPGTRLTVL.

The rearrangement joins TRBV20-1 to TRBJ1-5, with D uncertain. The V and J ends lost 3 bases and 5 bases respectively, with 14 bases between them. The CDR3 loop spans 14 amino acids. Germline CDR1 is DFQATT and CDR2 is SNEGSKA (reference sequence). CDR3 nucleotides: TGCAGTGCTAGTCAAAGTTGGGGTGATCAGCCCCAGCATTTT. As protein: CSASQSWGDQPQHF.

The chain employs TRBV4-3 and TRBJ2-2; D call uncertain. This CDR3 has 15 residues. Germline V CDR1 and CDR2: LGHNA, YSLEER. Trimming removed 4 bases at V and 2 bases at J, with 11 bases between. The CDR3 is CASSRALVNTGELFF. CDR3 coding DNA: TGCGCCAGCAGCCGGGCGTTAGTAAACACCGGGGAGCTGTTTTTT.

V gene TRBV2 combines with J gene TRBJ2-5; D may be TRBD1 (5 bases). The CDR3 totals 15 residues. Germline CDR1 and CDR2: SNHLY and FYNNEI. The V gene lost 3 bases and the J gene lost 1 base, with 12 bases spanning the gap. The DNA for the CDR3 is TGTGCCAGCAGTGACCCAGGGAAGGGCCAAGAGACCCAGTACTTC. It codes for CASSDPGKGQETQYF.

The chain uses TRBV4-3 and TRBJ1-5, with D maybe TRBD1 (5 bases). Trimming pared 0 bases from V and 6 bases from J, leaving 9 bases between. There are 14 residues in the CDR3. Germline CDR1 is LGHNA and CDR2 is YSLEER. CDR3 sequence (DNA): TGCGCCAGCAGCCAAGATAAGGGGATTCAGCCCCAGCATTTT. This translates into CASSQDKGIQPQHF.

The chain joins TRBV9 to TRBJ2-1; the D call may be TRBD1 or TRBD2 (5 bases each). Germline V gene data show CDR1 as SGDLS and CDR2 as YYNGEE. The CDR3 consists of 13 residues. V was cut by 3 bases and J by 7 bases, with 11 bases left in between. CDR3 amino acids: CASSAGTRNEQFF. The DNA of the CDR3 is TGTGCCAGCAGCGCCGGGACCCGTAATGAGCAGTTCTTC.

The J gene is TRBJ1-2, the V gene TRBV6-5; D is possibly TRBD1 (5 bases). CDR1 is MNHEY and CDR2 is SVGAGI in the germline V gene. V lost 4 bases to trimming and J lost 0 bases, with 12 bases between them. This CDR3 spans 15 amino acids. DNA of the CDR3: TGTGCCAGCAGTTCCCGGGACGGTGCTAACTATGGCTACACCTTC. Its protein is CASSSRDGANYGYTF.

This chain uses TRBV11-3 with TRBJ2-3; possibly TRBD1 or TRBD2 for D (5 bases each). The CDR3 length is 17 residues. The V and J ends lost 1 base and 2 bases respectively, with 16 bases between them. Per the germline V gene, CDR1 is SGHNT and CDR2 is YENEEA. CDR3 amino acids: CASSLGLLGTDTDTQYF. For the CDR3, the DNA is TGTGCCAGCAGCTTAGGGTTGTTGGGGACCGACACAGATACGCAGTATTTT.

The chain joins TRBV2 to TRBJ1-5, with D tentatively TRBD1 (5 bases). The CDR3 runs 15 residues. Germline-derived CDR1 and CDR2 are SNHLY and FYNNEI. Trimming removed 7 bases at V and 3 bases at J, with 16 bases between. The CDR3 here is CASTAGILVNQPQHF. The CDR3 nucleotides read TGTGCCAGCACCGCAGGGATTTTAGTCAATCAGCCCCAGCATTTT.

The V and J genes are TRBV6-4 and TRBJ2-1; 8 nucleotides agree with TRBD2. V was clipped by 0 bases and J by 3 bases; unmatched bases: 1. CDR1 and CDR2 from the germline V gene are MRHNA and SNTAGT. This CDR3 region has 15 residues. CDR3 amino acids: CASSDSSGDYNEQFF. CDR3 nucleotide sequence: TGTGCCAGCAGTGACTCTAGCGGGGACTACAATGAGCAGTTCTTC.

The chain links TRBV20-1 to TRBJ1-5, with D possibly being TRBD1 (5 bases). Germline values: CDR1 DFQATT, CDR2 SNEGSKA (reference sequence). This CDR3 is 12 amino acids long. Trimming left V 3 bases short and J 6 bases short, with 9 bases between. DNA of the CDR3: TGCAGTGCTAGTTGGGGGATTCAGCCCCAGCATTTT. Its protein is CSASWGIQPQHF.

This rearrangement joins TRBV12-2 to TRBJ2-4. TRBV12-2 is an annotated pseudogene. This CDR3 has 16 amino acids. This CDR3 reads CASRPSRTLAKNIQYF. The DNA for the CDR3 is TGTGCAAGTCGCCCCTCTCGGACCTTAGCCAAAAACATTCAGTACTTC.

The chain carries TRBV7-2 and TRBJ2-3; D is perhaps TRBD1 or TRBD2 (5 bases each). The CDR3 is 15 amino acids. V was clipped by 4 bases and J by 6 bases, with 17 bases between them. Germline lookup yields CDR1 SGHTA and CDR2 FQGNSA. The CDR3 DNA reads TGTGCCAGCAGCTACCGGAGAGGGGCAGGGGATACGCAGTATTTT. Encoded protein: CASSYRRGAGDTQYF.

The chain joins TRBV18 to TRBJ2-1; 10 bases align to TRBD2. Germline V lookup: CDR1 KGHSH, CDR2 LQKENI. The CDR3 covers 16 residues. J was trimmed by 5 bases and V by 2 bases; bases with no gene match: 6. CDR3 coding DNA: TGTGCCAGCTCACCAAAGGGGCTAGCGGGGGACAATGAGCAGTTCTTC. Translation gives CASSPKGLAGDNEQFF.

The chain combines TRBV4-3 with TRBJ2-2; D uncertain. Trimming pared 4 bases from V and 4 bases from J, leaving 13 bases between. In germline, CDR1 is LGHNA, CDR2 YSLEER. This CDR3 has 15 residues. The CDR3 sequence is CASSPSQPGTGELFF. In DNA, the CDR3 is TGCGCCAGCAGCCCGAGTCAACCCGGCACCGGGGAGCTGTTTTTT.

The chain has TRBV10-3 and TRBJ2-7, with 12 bases identical to TRBD2. This CDR3 has 13 amino acids. Germline CDR1 reads ENHRY; CDR2 reads SYGVKD. V was pared by 2 bases and J by 10 bases, with 3 bases of the junction left unmatched. The DNA for the CDR3 is TGTGCCATCAGTGAGACACTAGCGGGGGGTCAGTACTTC. It specifies CAISETLAGGQYF.

This sequence joins TRBV9 and TRBJ1-2; D might be TRBD1 (5 bases). The V gene's germline CDR1 is SGDLS and CDR2 YYNGEE. The CDR3 has 14 residues. Trimming removed 0 bases from V and 7 bases from J, with 13 bases in between. The CDR3 is CASSVALGEGGYTF. CDR3 sequence (DNA): TGTGCCAGCAGCGTAGCTCTGGGGGAGGGTGGCTACACCTTC.

The chain couples TRBV11-3 to TRBJ2-1; 11 bases align to TRBD1. Trimming removed 5 bases from V and 5 bases from J; junction bases left unmatched: 5. Per the germline V gene, CDR1 is SGHNT and CDR2 is YENEEA. The CDR3 is made up of 15 amino acids. The CDR3 reads CASSPGQGENNEQFF. CDR3 bases: TGTGCCAGCAGCCCGGGACAGGGGGAAAACAATGAGCAGTTCTTC.

V gene TRBV30 combines with J gene TRBJ1-5; D gene uncertain. Trimming removed 3 bases at V and 7 bases at J, with 10 bases between. The length of the CDR3 is 12 residues. CDR1 and CDR2 (germline): GTSNPN, SVGIG (reference sequence). The CDR3, as DNA: TGTGCCTGGAGCGAATCCGCCCAGCCCCAGCATTTT. Amino acids: CAWSESAQPQHF.

This chain connects TRBV28 to TRBJ2-3; D possibly corresponds to TRBD2 (7 bases). CDR3 size: 16 residues. The V end was cut by 5 bases, the J end by 9 bases, with 24 bases between. Germline-derived CDR1 and CDR2 are MDHEN and SYDVKM. The CDR3 coding sequence is TGTGCCAGCAGTCCCTCTTGGGGAGGGGGGGACGGGACGCAGTATTTT. This codes for CASSPSWGGGDGTQYF.

The V and J genes are TRBV7-9 and TRBJ1-4, with TRBD1 matching over 8 bases. This CDR3 has 14 amino acids. The J segment lost 4 bases and the V segment lost 6 bases, leaving 4 bases of the junction unmatched. Germline values: CDR1 SEHNR, CDR2 FQNEAQ (reference sequence). This CDR3 is CASRPGQVNEKLFF. The CDR3 DNA reads as TGTGCCAGCAGACCGGGACAGGTTAATGAAAAACTGTTTTTT.

The V and J genes are TRBV6-5 and TRBJ2-7; D remains ambiguous. The CDR3 covers 11 residues. CDR1 and CDR2 (germline): MNHEY, SVGAGI. Deletions cut 7 bases from V and 2 bases from J, with 6 bases between. The CDR3 sequence: CASTWTYEQYF. CDR3 DNA sequence: TGTGCCAGCACCTGGACCTACGAGCAGTACTTC.

J is TRBJ1-2 and V is TRBV14, with TRBD1 matching 8 bases. The CDR3 is made up of 13 amino acids. V was pared by 7 bases and J by 5 bases, with 6 bases of the junction left unmatched. Germline V gene lookup returns CDR1 SGHDN and CDR2 FVKESK. CDR3 region: CASKRTGRYGYTF. CDR3 in DNA: TGTGCCAGCAAGAGGACAGGGCGGTATGGCTACACCTTC.

The chain joins TRBV30 to TRBJ1-1, with D perhaps matching TRBD1 (6 bases). The germline V and J ends were trimmed by 5 bases and 5 bases, with 15 bases remaining between them. There are 13 residues in the CDR3. Germline loops: CDR1 GTSNPN, CDR2 SVGIG (reference sequence). The CDR3 loop is CAWAWGAGTEAFF. The CDR3 DNA follows: TGTGCCTGGGCTTGGGGGGCGGGTACTGAAGCTTTCTTT.

The V gene is TRBV3-1 (or the pseudogene TRBV3-2), the J gene TRBJ2-1; 9 nucleotides align to TRBD2. The trim removed 0 bases at V and 6 bases at J, leaving 6 bases unmatched. The CDR3 length is 16 residues. The V gene's germline CDR1 is LGHDT and CDR2 YNNKEL (reference sequence). CDR3 protein: CASSQDGASGANEQFF. The DNA of the CDR3 is TGTGCCAGCAGCCAAGATGGGGCTAGCGGGGCCAATGAGCAGTTCTTC.

The chain combines TRBV19 with TRBJ2-3, with D maybe TRBD1 (6 bases). V lost 8 bases to trimming and J lost 1 base, with 13 bases between them. Germline V gene sequence: CDR1 LNHDA, CDR2 SQIVND (reference sequence). The CDR3 totals 14 residues. The CDR3 loop is CASSLEGGTDTQYF. The DNA for the CDR3 is TGTGCCAGTTCCCTCGAGGGGGGCACAGATACGCAGTATTTT.

J is TRBJ1-4 and V is TRBV4-2; D remains unclear. V lost 4 bases to trimming and J lost 0 bases, with 18 bases between them. Germline V gene lookup returns CDR1 LGHNA and CDR2 YNFKEQ. The CDR3 is 18 amino acids. As DNA, the CDR3 is TGTGCCAGCAGCCGAGCCACCATGGGGAGGGCAACTAATGAAAAACTGTTTTTT. Amino acids: CASSRATMGRATNEKLFF.

The chain links TRBV6-5 to TRBJ1-3; no reliable D call. Trimming left V 1 base short and J 4 bases short, with 11 bases between. The germline gives CDR1 MNHEY, CDR2 SVGAGI. The CDR3 covers 15 residues. CDR3 loop: CASSYLGGLGNTIYF. The CDR3 DNA reads as TGTGCCAGCAGTTACTTGGGTGGTTTAGGAAACACCATATATTTT.

V usage is TRBV6-2 or TRBV6-3 and J usage is TRBJ1-5, with 10 bases lining up with TRBD1. Trimming removed 2 bases from V and 6 bases from J; junction bases left unmatched: 7. There are 16 residues in the CDR3. Germline values: CDR1 MNHEY, CDR2 SVGEGT. The CDR3 loop reads CASSYMGQGRTQPQHF. CDR3 nucleotide sequence: TGTGCCAGCAGTTACATGGGACAGGGGCGGACTCAGCCCCAGCATTTT.

The V call is TRBV6-2 or TRBV6-3, the J call TRBJ2-5, with D hard to call. The V and J ends lost 5 bases and 2 bases respectively, with 21 bases between them. Germline loops: CDR1 MNHEY, CDR2 SVGEGT. There are 17 residues in the CDR3. In DNA form, the CDR3 reads TGTGCCAGCAGTACCCCAAGTGGTGGGCCGGTTCAAGAGACCCAGTACTTC. Translation gives CASSTPSGGPVQETQYF.

Written as DNA, the CDR3 is TGTGCCAGCAGCTTAGGCGGGGGGGCCGGGTACGAGCAGTACTTC. Translation gives CASSLGGGAGYEQYF. The chain uses TRBV9 and TRBJ2-7; 9 nucleotides match TRBD2. The ends lost 4 bases at V and 4 bases at J; junction bases unmatched: 9. The CDR3 runs 15 residues. CDR1 is SGDLS, CDR2 YYNGEE, per germline.

The V gene is TRBV5-1, the J gene TRBJ2-3; D is possibly TRBD2 (6 bases). The CDR3 totals 14 residues. Germline V gives CDR1 SGHRS, CDR2 YFSETQ. Trimming stripped 3 bases from V and 5 bases from J, with 13 bases between. The CDR3 DNA reads as TGCGCCAGCAGCTCCACAATTAGCGGAGATACGCAGTATTTT. This codes for CASSSTISGDTQYF.